The 7 T cell receptor beta chains below come from one sample, sequenced in a study of cytomegalovirus exposure and HLA in healthy donors (dated by TCRdb to 2017 to 2019). The library was obtained by the immunoSEQ multiplex PCR assay. For the multiplex PCR, a mixture combining 60 forward primers for TCR Vbeta segments and 13 reverse primers for TCR Jbeta segments was used. TCRdb obtained this table from immuneACCESS and retained in-frame rearrangements with V and J assigned. These tables miss some clones; where compared with another copy, unresolved V genes account for less than half of the shortfall, and the remainder is unexplained. In this sample's table one finds 150,000 to 250,000 clones. Less than 0.85% of the sample is taken by the ten largest. Sequenced material: PBMCs. Source of these receptors: a boy aged 5-17 years in good health and CMV-seronegative.

The chain carries TRBV27 and TRBJ2-3; the D gene is possibly TRBD2 (6 bases). The germline gives CDR1 MNHEY, CDR2 SMNVEV (reference sequence). CDR3 length: 13 residues. The CDR3 DNA sequence: TGTGCTAGTACACAGCGGGGCACAGATACGCAGTATTTT. It specifies CASTQRGTDTQYF.

A note on this clone: The junction differs from germline at one of its ends, possibly a read error. This sample also contains other DNA sequences that code for the same CDR3. The genes are TRBV6-1 and TRBJ2-2; 9 nucleotides align to TRBD1. Germline assignment: CDR1 MNHNS and CDR2 SASEGT. There are 14 residues in the CDR3. CDR3 protein: CASPGTGNTGELFF. CDR3 sequence (DNA): TGTGCCAGTCCCGGGACAGGGAACACCGGGGAACTGTTTTTT.

The CDR3 DNA sequence: TGCAGCGCCCGTGGGACTTCTAGCACAGATACGCAGTATTTT. It yields the protein CSARGTSSTDTQYF. This chain joins TRBV29-1 and TRBJ2-3; TRBD2 is a possible D gene (6 bases). The germline CDR1 and CDR2 sequences are SQVTM and ANQGSEA. The CDR3 runs to 14 residues. V lost 7 bases and J lost 0, with 14 bases in between.

The chain couples TRBV11-2 to TRBJ2-5, with 8 bases that match TRBD2. The CDR3 has 17 amino acids. V lost 0 bases, J lost 2 bases, and 8 bases stayed unmatched. The germline CDR1 and CDR2 sequences are SGHAT and FQNNGV. The CDR3 is CASSLDENSGAQETQYF. The CDR3 bases are TGTGCCAGCAGCTTAGATGAGAATAGCGGGGCACAAGAGACCCAGTACTTC.

The gene calls are TRBV19 and TRBJ1-1; D is undetermined. Germline V gives CDR1 LNHDA, CDR2 SQIVND (reference sequence). The CDR3 is 13 amino acids. V shed 8 bases and J shed 1 base, with 11 bases lying between them. CDR3 sequence: CASSEVQNTEAFF. The CDR3 DNA is TGTGCCAGTTCGGAGGTTCAGAACACTGAAGCTTTCTTT.

This rearrangement joins TRBV4-1 to TRBJ2-1; 10 nucleotides agree with TRBD2. Per germline, CDR1 MGHRA and CDR2 YSYEKL. The V segment lost 7 bases and the J segment 3 bases; nucleotides outside the gene matches: 0. CDR3 length equals 13 residues. CDR3 nucleotides: TGCGCCAGCAAGCGGGGGGGCTACAATGAGCAGTTCTTC. This codes for CASKRGGYNEQFF.

The CDR3 DNA reads as TGCGCCAGCGCCGCGGGGGCGGTTCCCGAGTCAGTACTGTTTTTT. It is translated as CASAAGAVPESVLFF. The chain has TRBV5-1 and TRBJ1-4, with a weak D call TRBD1 (6 bases). Germline V lookup: CDR1 SGHRS, CDR2 YFSETQ. This CDR3 comprises 15 residues. The V gene lost 7 bases and the J gene lost 13 bases, with 26 bases spanning the gap.